Listed below are T cell receptor beta chains from one sample, sequenced in a study of radiation and T cells in renal cell carcinoma. TCRdb keeps only in-frame clones here, not all; method: immunoSEQ multiplex PCR. The data show 120,000 to 150,000 clones, less than 90% seen once. Sample: blood, taken from a patient whose treatment included radiotherapy and nephrectomy. The receptors were gathered from a woman in her seventies with renal cell carcinoma. Each CDR3 is given without its conserved first and last residue.

V gene	CDR3 length	J gene	CDR3 protein
TRBV5-4	15	TRBJ2-3	ASSSGLAGGNTDTQY
TRBV5-4	12	TRBJ1-1	ASSLARKNTEAF
TRBV4-2	10	TRBJ2-3	ASRAHTDTQY
TRBV21-1	17	TRBJ1-1	ASSKTLGGSGPMNTEAF
TRBV13	13	TRBJ2-6	ASRSDSSGANVLT
TRBV9	13	TRBJ1-5	ASSVAGSGNQPQH
TRBV7-9	13	TRBJ1-2	ASSGSTGPRYGYT
TRBV10-3	14	TRBJ2-3	AISAGGHTSTDTQY
TRBV19	14	TRBJ1-5	ASSILTGDSNQPQH
TRBV5-1	12	TRBJ2-5	ASSVPRSSETQY
TRBV5-1	11	TRBJ2-7	ASSPAGTYEQY
TRBV2	11	TRBJ1-2	ASSGADNYGYT
TRBV2	11	TRBJ1-5	ASSYDSNQPQH
TRBV11-2	16	TRBJ2-3	ASSSIGLAGGSTDTQY
TRBV12-5	11	TRBJ2-1	ASGLDRRNEQF
TRBV28	12	TRBJ2-7	ASSGRGGRYEQY
TRBV30	12	TRBJ1-6	AWSVSGHPSPLH
TRBV5-1	14	TRBJ2-5	ASSLSSGASQETQY
TRBV30	12	TRBJ2-3	AVSGGALTDTQY
TRBV27	13	TRBJ1-5	ASSYGQGWNQPQH
TRBV7-2	15	TRBJ1-2	ASSLSGTGRAFSGYT
TRBV9	13	TRBJ2-7	ASSVGTSGIHEQY
TRBV27	14	TRBJ2-5	ASSPTPLESGETQY
TRBV7-2	12	TRBJ2-5	ASSLQYGQETQY
TRBV19	14	TRBJ2-3	ASSILGLGSTDTQY
TRBV30	10	TRBJ1-1	AWVGGNTEAF
TRBV7-2	11	TRBJ1-1	ASSSPLGTEAF
TRBV19	16	TRBJ2-7	ASSDHGQIGISYYEQY
TRBV30	14	TRBJ1-6	AWEKGPQAFNSPLH
TRBV7-9	15	TRBJ2-3	ASSPLGLAGGGDTQY
TRBV27	13	TRBJ2-2	ASSIGSRNTGELF
TRBV9	13	TRBJ2-5	ASSVGLAEQETQY